The 30 T cell receptor beta chains given below trace back to one sample, sequenced in a study of tumor-infiltrating lymphocytes in primary liver carcinoma. A constant-region primer served to make TCR beta cDNA from about 500 ng total RNA. Amplification in three nested multiplex PCR rounds with slightly modified ARM-PCR gave rise to TCR beta libraries. Use of TRBV1-TRBV30 forward primers with a C-beta reverse primer characterized the first two PCR rounds, which lasted around 11 cycles each. TCRdb ran MiXCR on the multiplex PCR reads and lists one entry per CDR3 protein. The data show approximately 74,000 distinct CDR3 sequences, over 55% seen once. RNA and DNA were co-extracted from 20-30 mg of unsorted bulk tissue. Sequencing was carried out using liver tumor tissue from sampling region 4. Indicated subset: tumor region T4, right-lateral pole. These receptor sequences come from a woman in her sixties with primary liver carcinoma and hepatitis B virus infection.

As for this clonotype: A much more abundant neighbour one base away suggests this may be a read error. J is TRBJ2-3 and V is TRBV28; possibly TRBD2 for D (6 bases). CDR1 MDHEN and CDR2 SYDVKM come from the germline V gene. Trimming took off 8 bases at V and 5 bases at J, with 20 bases between the two ends. The CDR3 spans 15 residues. CDR3 bases: TGTGCCAGCCCCACGCGGAGGGCCCCGCTAGATACGCAGTATTTT. Translation gives CASPTRRAPLDTQYF. Looking up the rest from reference TRBV28 and TRBJ2-3 gives the full variable domain: DVKVTQSSRYLVKRTGEKVFLECVQDMDHENMFWYRQDPGLGLRLIYFSYDVKMKEKGDIPEGYSVSREKKERFSLILESASTNQTSMYLCASPTRRAPLDTQYFGPGTRLTVL.

Points on this clonotype: The junction shows a germline mismatch at one end, possibly a read error. J is TRBJ2-4 and V is TRBV11-1; 13 nucleotides align to TRBD2. The CDR3 is 17 amino acids. Germline assignment: CDR1 SGHAT and CDR2 FQDESV (reference sequence). The CDR3 DNA sequence: TGTGCCAACAGCTTTCCCGGGACTAGCGGGACCGAAAACATTCAGTACTTC. It specifies CANSFPGTSGTENIQYF.

This chain joins TRBV6-1 and TRBJ2-2, with D possibly matching TRBD2 (6 bases). The CDR3 sequence is 14 residues long. Trimming left V 3 bases short and J 4 bases short, with 9 bases between. The germline gives CDR1 MNHNS, CDR2 SASEGT. The CDR3 sequence is CASSESSVTGELFF. In nucleotides, the CDR3 is TGTGCCAGCAGTGAGTCTAGCGTCACCGGGGAGCTGTTTTTT.

This clonotype was seen ten or more times. This chain joins TRBV30 and TRBJ1-5, with D unclear. V lost 2 bases and J 7 bases, leaving 9 bases between the germline ends. CDR3 length: 12 residues. Germline-derived CDR1 and CDR2 are GTSNPN and SVGIG (reference sequence). The CDR3 spells CAWSQDRQPQHF. As DNA, the CDR3 is TGTGCCTGGAGTCAAGACCGGCAGCCCCAGCATTTT.

This clonotype came up many times. The rearrangement uses TRBV10-3 and TRBJ2-1; 8 bases agree with TRBD1. V lost 3 bases, J lost 7 bases, and 14 bases stayed unmatched. The CDR3 runs 17 residues. Per germline, CDR1 ENHRY and CDR2 SYGVKD. In DNA, the CDR3 is TGTGCCATCAGTGATCACCCCGGGACAGGAGAAGAGAATGAGCAGTTCTTC. Translation gives CAISDHPGTGEENEQFF.

With regard to this clonotype: An end of the junction does not agree with germline; a read error may underlie this. V usage is TRBV11-2 and J usage is TRBJ2-7; possibly TRBD1 for D (6 bases). Looked up from germline, CDR1 is SGHAT and CDR2 is FQNNGV. This CDR3 region has 18 residues. CDR3 DNA sequence: TGTGCCAGCAGTTTAGATCGGTTAGGGACACTGGGGACCTACAAGCAGTACTTC. As protein: CASSLDRLGTLGTYKQYF.

In its sample, this clonotype was seen many times. The gene calls are TRBV7-8 and TRBJ1-5; D is possibly TRBD1 (6 bases). V was trimmed by 5 bases and J by 7 bases, leaving 21 bases between them. CDR1 SGHVS and CDR2 FQNEAQ come from the germline V gene. This CDR3 has 16 residues. The CDR3 is CASSTALGGARQPQHF. The CDR3 region has the DNA TGTGCCAGCAGCACAGCGCTCGGGGGGGCAAGGCAGCCCCAGCATTTT.

On this clonotype itself: The junction departs from germline at one end; a sequencing error may be responsible. The J gene is TRBJ2-7, the V gene TRBV12-3 or TRBV12-4; either TRBD1 or TRBD2 may fit D (5 bases each). The CDR3 is 14 residues long. Written as DNA, the CDR3 is TGTGTCAGCAGGACACAAGGGGAGAGATACGAGCAGTACTTC. Encoded protein: CVSRTQGERYEQYF.

On this clonotype itself: One end of the junction is discordant with germline, which a read error may explain. The chain uses TRBV5-5 and TRBJ2-7; 10 positions match TRBD2. Germline V gene data show CDR1 as SGHKS and CDR2 as YYEKEE (reference sequence). The CDR3 totals 15 residues. The CDR3 sequence: CASGSSGRGGYEQHF. As DNA, the CDR3 is TGTGCCAGCGGCTCTAGCGGGAGAGGGGGCTACGAGCAGCACTTC.

This clonotype was recorded at least ten times. The chain couples TRBV5-6 to TRBJ2-5, with D unresolved. V was shortened by 5 bases and J by 6 bases, with 11 bases between the two germline ends. CDR3 size: 12 residues. The V gene's germline CDR1 is SGHDT and CDR2 YYEEEE. CDR3 DNA: TGTGCCAGCAGTACCAGGACCAAGACCCAGTACTTC. Translation: CASSTRTKTQYF.

This clonotype has just one count. This chain uses TRBV6-1 with TRBJ2-7; perhaps TRBD2 as D (5 bases). CDR3 length: 13 residues. Germline V lookup: CDR1 MNHNS, CDR2 SASEGT. The V gene lost 4 bases and the J gene lost 5 bases, with 12 bases spanning the gap. The DNA of the CDR3 is TGTGCCAGCAGTGTGACATGGAGGAACGAGCAGTACTTC. Amino acid sequence: CASSVTWRNEQYF.

A remark on this clonotype: Given a much more abundant clone one base away, this may be a read error. Because it lacks the conserved phenylalanine or tryptophan at the end, this CDR3 is likely a read error. The rearrangement joins TRBV10-3 to TRBJ2-1; D is undetermined. The V end was cut by 4 bases, the J end by 1 base, with 5 bases between. This CDR3 contains 13 residues. Germline V gives CDR1 ENHRY, CDR2 SYGVKD. The CDR3 here is CAISAESYNEQFL. CDR3 in DNA: TGTGCCATCAGTGCGGAGTCCTACAATGAGCAGTTCCTC.

Details on this clonotype: One end of the junction fails to match germline, which may point to a read error. The rearrangement links TRBV12-3 or TRBV12-4 to TRBJ1-1; 10 bases match TRBD1. The CDR3 length is 16 residues. The CDR3 nucleotides read TGCGCCAGCAGACGTAGACAGGGGGCTACGTGCACTGAAGCTTTCTTT. This translates into CASRRRQGATCTEAFF.

This clonotype was counted many times. J is TRBJ2-1 and V is TRBV20-1; a possible D gene is TRBD2 (6 bases). Germline CDR1 and CDR2: DFQATT and SNEGSKA (reference sequence). The length of the CDR3 is 15 residues. Trimming cost V 0 bases and J 3 bases, with 12 bases left between them. The CDR3 DNA is TGCAGTGCTAGAGATACGAGGGGAGGCTACAATGAGCAGTTCTTC. It encodes CSARDTRGGYNEQFF.

For this clonotype: This may come from a read error, since a much larger clone is one base off. The V gene is TRBV7-9, the J gene TRBJ2-7, with D tentatively TRBD2 (7 bases). The CDR3 loop spans 14 amino acids. Germline V CDR1 and CDR2: SEHNR, FQNEAQ (reference sequence). In nucleotides, the CDR3 is TGTGCCAGCAGATTAGGGGGGGCACGGGGCGAGCAGTACTTC. Protein: CASRLGGARGEQYF.

There are a few counts of this clonotype. The junction differs from germline at one of its ends, possibly a read error. The rearrangement uses TRBV11-2 and TRBJ2-2; D remains unclear. This CDR3 spans 13 amino acids. Germline V CDR1 and CDR2: SGHAT, FQNNGV. CDR3 loop: CGSSLDRAWELFF. DNA of the CDR3: TGTGGCAGCAGCTTAGATAGGGCTTGGGAGCTGTTTTTT. Full variable domain (outside the CDR3, taken from reference TRBV11-2 and TRBJ2-2): EAGVAQSPRYKIIEKRQSVAFWCNPISGHATLYWYQQILGQGPKLLIQFQNNGVVDDSQLPKDRFSAERLKGVDSTLKIQPAKLEDSAVYLCGSSLDRAWELFFGEGSRLTVL.

Remarks on this clonotype: The final CDR3 position lacks the conserved phenylalanine or tryptophan, pointing to a likely read error. The rearrangement joins TRBV5-5 to TRBJ1-1; the D gene is possibly TRBD1 (6 bases). The ends were cut back, 2 bases at V and 5 bases at J, with 10 bases in the middle. CDR1 and CDR2 from the germline V gene are SGHKS and YYEKEE (reference sequence). The CDR3 consists of 13 residues. CDR3 DNA: TGTGCCAGCAGCTTCACAGGGAAGACTGAAGCTTTCATT. Its protein product is CASSFTGKTEAFI.

The table lists this clonotype with a count of one. This likely comes from a read error, as the CDR3 has no conserved phenylalanine or tryptophan at its end. J is TRBJ2-6 and V is TRBV7-9, with 9 nucleotides matching TRBD2. The germline gives CDR1 SEHNR, CDR2 FQNEAQ (reference sequence). CDR3 size: 17 residues. The CDR3 DNA reads TGTGCCAGCGGCTTACTAGCGGGTTACTCTGGGGCCAACGTCCTGACTTTA. This codes for CASGLLAGYSGANVLTL.

In its sample, this clonotype was seen many times. The rearrangement links TRBV6-1 to TRBJ1-1, with D maybe TRBD1 (6 bases). CDR3 length: 14 residues. V was shortened by 6 bases and J by 1 base, with 12 bases between the two germline ends. Looked up from germline, CDR1 is MNHNS and CDR2 is SASEGT. The CDR3 loop is CASSQGQTNTEAFF. The CDR3 nucleotides read TGTGCCAGCAGCCAGGGACAAACGAACACTGAAGCTTTCTTT.

A note on this clonotype: The junction differs from germline at one of its ends, possibly a read error. This chain joins TRBV29-1 and TRBJ2-1; D might be TRBD1 or TRBD2, each matching 6 bases. Germline CDR1 and CDR2: SQVTM and ANQGSEA. The CDR3 length is 12 residues. The DNA of the CDR3 is TGTAGCCGGGGGACATCGGACGTTGAGCAGTTCTTC. Protein product: CSRGTSDVEQFF.

On this clonotype itself: The conserved phenylalanine or tryptophan is not found at the CDR3 terminus, so this likely reflects a read error. The chain is built from TRBV7-8 and TRBJ1-1, with a possible D match to TRBD1 (6 bases). Trimming removed 1 base at V and 1 base at J, with 7 bases between. The CDR3 extends over 14 amino acids. CDR1 is SGHVS and CDR2 is FQNEAQ in the germline V gene. The CDR3 DNA follows: TGTGCCAGCAGCTTAGTAGGGGGGAACACTGAAGCTTTCTCT. Amino acid sequence: CASSLVGGNTEAFS.

About this clonotype itself: Just one base apart from a much larger clone, this may be a read error. V and J are TRBV28 and TRBJ2-2, with D possibly TRBD1 on 5 matching bases. The germline gives CDR1 MDHEN, CDR2 SYDVKM. This CDR3 comprises 14 residues. Trimming took 6 bases from V and 5 from J, leaving 13 bases between them. The CDR3 protein is CASRGPLGTGELFF. CDR3 DNA sequence: TGTGCCAGCAGGGGGCCATTGGGGACCGGGGAGCTGTTTTTT.

As to this clonotype: The junction and the germline gene differ at one end; a read error may be behind it. The chain couples TRBV7-9 to TRBJ2-6; D gene unclear. This CDR3 is 16 amino acids long. Germline V gives CDR1 SEHNR, CDR2 FQNEAQ (reference sequence). The chain's CDR3 is CASSPTVVYWANVLSF. The CDR3 nucleotides read TGTGCCAGCAGCCCCACCGTCGTGTACTGGGCCAACGTCCTGTCTTTC.

The genes are TRBV6-5 and TRBJ2-5; D gene uncertain. V was cut by 7 bases and J by 5 bases, with 20 bases left in between. CDR3 length: 15 residues. Germline lookup yields CDR1 MNHEY and CDR2 SVGAGI. The CDR3 region is CASNRSHDLGETQYF. Here the CDR3 DNA reads TGTGCCAGCAATCGCTCTCATGACCTCGGGGAGACCCAGTACTTC.

The rearrangement joins TRBV20-1 to TRBJ2-7; D is uncertain. V dropped 1 base and J dropped 8 bases, with 12 bases sitting between them. CDR3 length: 12 residues. The germline gives CDR1 DFQATT, CDR2 SNEGSKA (reference sequence). The DNA for the CDR3 is TGCAGTGCTAGAGGGAACCTGGGCAAGCAGTACTTC. This translates into CSARGNLGKQYF.

With regard to this clonotype: The CDR3 carries no conserved terminal phenylalanine or tryptophan, so it likely arises from a read error. The DNA is left out, because the CDR3 cannot be placed on it with certainty; the CDR3 is given as TCRdb lists it. This chain links TRBV2 with TRBJ2-5. CDR1 and CDR2 (germline): SNHLY, FYNNEI. The CDR3 is 12 residues long, counting both termini. The CDR3 region is CASNTDGETRYL.

This clonotype was seen ten or more times. The chain has TRBV6-4 and TRBJ2-1; D may be TRBD1 or TRBD2 (5 bases each). There are 14 residues in the CDR3. V lost 4 bases and J lost 6, with 13 bases in between. CDR1 is MRHNA, CDR2 SNTAGT, per germline. DNA of the CDR3: TGTGCCAGCAGTGCGGAGAGGGGCACCAATGAGCAGTTCTTC. Its protein is CASSAERGTNEQFF.

Remarks on this clonotype: The junction shows a germline mismatch at one end, possibly a read error. The chain employs TRBV12-5 and TRBJ2-1, with 7 bases fitting TRBD2. This CDR3 is built from 15 residues. CDR1 and CDR2 (germline): LGHNT, FRNRAP. The CDR3 here is CDSGLIGGRIDEQFF. CDR3 DNA: TGTGATAGTGGTTTGATCGGGGGGAGGATCGATGAGCAGTTCTTC.

Comment on this clonotype: A much larger clone is a single base away; this may be a read error. This rearrangement joins TRBV12-3 or TRBV12-4 to TRBJ2-3; D is perhaps TRBD1 (6 bases). The germline V and J ends were trimmed by 6 bases and 4 bases, with 17 bases remaining between them. CDR3 size: 15 residues. The CDR3 coding sequence is TGTGCCAGCAGCAGGACAGTGGGCGAGCCAGATACGCAGTATTTT. The encoded protein is CASSRTVGEPDTQYF.

As concerns this clonotype: This may come from a read error, since a much larger clone is one base off. The CDR3 bases are TGTGCCAGCGGCGCGGGACTAGCGGTATACAATGAGCAGTTCTTC. Protein: CASGAGLAVYNEQFF. The chain joins TRBV7-9 to TRBJ2-1, with 11 bases fitting TRBD2. The V gene end was trimmed by 8 bases and the J gene end by 4 bases; junction bases not matched to a gene: 7. This CDR3 spans 15 amino acids. Germline V gene sequence: CDR1 SEHNR, CDR2 FQNEAQ (reference sequence). The full variable domain, its missing parts supplied by reference TRBV7-9 and TRBJ2-1, is DTGVSQNPRHKITKRGQNVTFRCDPISEHNRLYWYRQTLGQGPEFLTYFQNEAQLEKSRLLSDRFSAERPKGSFSTLEIQRTEQGDSAMYLCASGAGLAVYNEQFFGPGTRLTVL.